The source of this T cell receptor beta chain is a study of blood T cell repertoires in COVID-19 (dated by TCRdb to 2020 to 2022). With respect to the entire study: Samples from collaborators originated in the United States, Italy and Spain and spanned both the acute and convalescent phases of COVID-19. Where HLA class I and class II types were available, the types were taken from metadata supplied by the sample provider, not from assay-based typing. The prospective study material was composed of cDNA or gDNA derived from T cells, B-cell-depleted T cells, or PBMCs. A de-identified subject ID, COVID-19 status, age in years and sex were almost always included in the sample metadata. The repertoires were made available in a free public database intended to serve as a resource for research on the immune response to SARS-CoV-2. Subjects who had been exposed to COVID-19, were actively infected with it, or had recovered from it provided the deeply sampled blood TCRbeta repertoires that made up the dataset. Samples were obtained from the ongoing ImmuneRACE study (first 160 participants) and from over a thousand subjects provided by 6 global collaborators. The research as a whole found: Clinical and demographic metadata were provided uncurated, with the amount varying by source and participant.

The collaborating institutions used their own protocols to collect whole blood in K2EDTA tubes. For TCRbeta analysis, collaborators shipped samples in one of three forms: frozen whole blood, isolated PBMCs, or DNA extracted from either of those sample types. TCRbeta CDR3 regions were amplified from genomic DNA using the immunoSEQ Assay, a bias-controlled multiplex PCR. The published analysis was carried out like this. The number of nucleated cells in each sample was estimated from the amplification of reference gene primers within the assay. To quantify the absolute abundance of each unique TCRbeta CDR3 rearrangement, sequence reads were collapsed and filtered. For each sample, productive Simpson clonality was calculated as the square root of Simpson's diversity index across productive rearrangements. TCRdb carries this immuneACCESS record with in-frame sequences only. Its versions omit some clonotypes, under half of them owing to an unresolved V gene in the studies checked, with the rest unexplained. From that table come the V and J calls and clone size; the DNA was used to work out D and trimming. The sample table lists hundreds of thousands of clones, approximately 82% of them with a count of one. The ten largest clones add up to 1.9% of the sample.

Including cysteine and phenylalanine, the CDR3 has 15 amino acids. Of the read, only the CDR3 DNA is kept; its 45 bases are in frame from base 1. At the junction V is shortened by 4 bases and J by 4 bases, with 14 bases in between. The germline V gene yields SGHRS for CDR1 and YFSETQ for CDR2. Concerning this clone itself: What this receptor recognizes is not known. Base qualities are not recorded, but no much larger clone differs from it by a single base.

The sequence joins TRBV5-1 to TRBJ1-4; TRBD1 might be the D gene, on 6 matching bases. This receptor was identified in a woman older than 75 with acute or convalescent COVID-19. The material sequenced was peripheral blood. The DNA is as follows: TGCGCCAGCAGCCCACGACAGGCTCTTAATGAAAAACTGTTTTTT. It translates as CASSPRQALNEKLFF.